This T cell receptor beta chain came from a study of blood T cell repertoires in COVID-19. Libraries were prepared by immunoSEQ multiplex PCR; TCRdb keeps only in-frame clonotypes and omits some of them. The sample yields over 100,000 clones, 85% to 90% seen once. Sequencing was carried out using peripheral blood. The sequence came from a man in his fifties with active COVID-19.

CDR3 in DNA: TGTGCCAGCAGCCCAGGGTGGGCAGATACGCAGTATTTT. Its protein is CASSPGWADTQYF. V is TRBV7-2 and J is TRBJ2-3; TRBD1 might be the D (5 bases). With 5 bases removed from V and 4 bases from J, the gap between germline ends came to 10 bases. Germline-derived CDR1 and CDR2 are SGHTA and FQGNSA. The CDR3 has 13 amino acids.